This T cell receptor (beta chain) was obtained from a study of blood T cell repertoires in COVID-19. The wider study: Specimens from acute and convalescent COVID-19 originated in the United States, Italy and Spain. PBMCs, B-cell-depleted T cells, or T cells provided the cDNA or gDNA that made up the material.

Per the study methods: Amplification with reference gene primers provided the estimates of nucleated cell counts. Method: immunoSEQ multiplex PCR; TCRdb's copy keeps in-frame clones and lacks some. V, J and clone size were drawn from that table, and D and trimming were deduced from the DNA. Seen here are over 85,000 clones, more than 75% observed once, and the top ten hold about 5.1%. The germline V and J ends were trimmed by 3 bases and 5 bases, with 18 bases remaining between them. CDR3 length equals 16 residues. Germline values: CDR1 SGHRS, CDR2 YFSETQ. This TCR was sampled from a man aged 40-49 years with acute or convalescent COVID-19. Source material: peripheral blood. The chain links TRBV5-1 to TRBJ2-1; D possibly corresponds to TRBD2 (6 bases). The CDR3 nucleotides are TGCGCCAGCAGCTCTGAGGCGGGGTCTTACCACAATGAGCAGTTCTTC. Translation: CASSSEAGSYHNEQFF.